A selection of T cell receptor beta chains follows, all from one sample in a study of blood T cell repertoires in COVID-19. Generated by immunoSEQ multiplex PCR, the TCRdb table keeps only in-frame clones and is missing some. The table lists around 270,000 clones, around nine tenths of them singletons. Sequencing was done on a sample of peripheral blood. These receptor sequences come from a man younger than 45 with active or convalescent COVID-19. CDR3s include the opening cysteine and the closing phenylalanine or tryptophan. Each record gives: clone size, J gene, V gene, D gene, CDR3 protein, CDR3 DNA. D genes are given only for firm matches. A clone size is listed for some rows: how often the clone was seen (once, few, many), or a class if it is expanded.

>-|TRBJ2-1|TRBV12-3/TRBV12-4|-
CASSPTGLHEQFF
TGTGCCAGCAGCCCCACGGGGTTGCATGAGCAGTTCTTC
>-|TRBJ1-1|TRBV27|-
CASSGGNTEAFF
TGTGCCAGCAGCGGGGGGAACACTGAAGCTTTCTTT
>-|TRBJ1-2|TRBV30|TRBD1
CAWSGGQGAGYGYTF
TGTGCCTGGAGTGGGGGACAGGGGGCCGGCTATGGCTACACCTTC
>-|TRBJ2-6|TRBV6-4|TRBD1
CASSAQGAVGANVLTF
TGTGCCAGCAGTGCACAGGGGGCGGTTGGGGCCAACGTCCTGACTTTC
>-|TRBJ1-5|TRBV18|-
CASSLGQNQPQHF
TGTGCCAGCTCACTAGGACAGAATCAGCCCCAGCATTTT
>-|TRBJ1-1|TRBV7-2|TRBD1
CASSSSQGVRTEAFF
TGTGCCAGCAGCTCTTCACAGGGGGTTAGGACTGAAGCTTTCTTT
>-|TRBJ2-4|TRBV7-2|-
CASSFSENIQYF
TGTGCCAGCAGCTTCTCCGAAAACATTCAGTACTTC
>few|TRBJ1-1|TRBV9|-
CASSGRGQGEAFF
TGTGCCAGCAGCGGGAGGGGCCAGGGTGAAGCTTTCTTT
>-|TRBJ2-1|TRBV12-3/TRBV12-4|-
CASRSSQGEQFF
TGTGCCAGCAGGTCATCACAGGGTGAGCAGTTCTTC
>-|TRBJ2-1|TRBV5-6|TRBD2
CASSLLSGGTTYNEQFF
TGTGCCAGCAGCTTGCTCAGCGGGGGTACCACCTACAATGAGCAGTTCTTC
>-|TRBJ2-2|TRBV4-2|TRBD2
CASSQHGLAGGMNTGELFF
TGTGCCAGCAGCCAACACGGACTAGCGGGGGGGATGAACACCGGGGAGCTGTTTTTT
>-|TRBJ1-5|TRBV11-2|-
CASSLVKGKSNQPQHF
TGTGCCAGCAGCTTAGTGAAGGGGAAGAGCAATCAGCCCCAGCATTTT
>once|TRBJ2-5|TRBV11-3|TRBD2
CASSRGLAGGTNQETQYF
TGTGCCAGCAGCCGGGGACTAGCGGGGGGGACGAACCAAGAGACCCAGTACTTC
>-|TRBJ2-5|TRBV19|TRBD1
CASSLRDRGTQYF
TGTGCCAGTAGTCTCCGGGACAGGGGGACCCAGTACTTC
>-|TRBJ1-5|TRBV4-1|-
CASSQGGVLAYQPQHF
TGCGCCAGCAGCCAAGGTGGAGTTTTAGCATATCAGCCCCAGCATTTT
>-|TRBJ1-4|TRBV6-2/TRBV6-3|-
CASSSRGTGQANEKLFF
TGTGCCAGCAGTTCCCGCGGGACCGGGCAGGCTAATGAAAAACTGTTTTTT
>few|TRBJ1-3|TRBV5-5|-
CASVDSGNSGNTIYF
TGTGCCAGCGTCGACTCGGGGAACTCTGGAAACACCATATATTTT
>few|TRBJ2-1|TRBV5-1|-
CASSSRYEQFF
TGCGCCAGCAGCTCGCGCTATGAGCAGTTCTTC
>-|TRBJ2-1|TRBV12-5|TRBD2
CASGLVLDRGGNEQFF
TGTGCTAGTGGTTTGGTACTCGATCGGGGGGGCAATGAGCAGTTCTTC
>-|TRBJ1-4|TRBV28|-
CATNLVQGRGKLFF
TGTGCCACCAATCTGGTGCAGGGAAGAGGAAAACTGTTTTTT
>-|TRBJ2-3|TRBV6-1|-
CASSEGRVYRDTQYF
TGTGCCAGCAGTGAAGGCCGGGTATATAGGGATACGCAGTATTTT
>-|TRBJ2-2|TRBV7-9|-
CASTPTGRENTGELFF
TGTGCCAGCACCCCGACTGGGCGGGAGAACACCGGGGAGCTGTTTTTT
>few|TRBJ2-7|TRBV27|-
CASSLGLRSSTYEQYF
TGTGCCAGCAGTTTAGGACTCCGATCCTCGACTTACGAGCAGTACTTC
>-|TRBJ1-2|TRBV9|TRBD1
CASSAGQLNYGYTF
TGTGCCAGCAGCGCGGGACAGCTAAACTATGGCTACACCTTC
>-|TRBJ1-5|TRBV7-2|-
CASSQGNRNQPQHF
TGTGCCAGCAGCCAGGGGAATCGCAATCAGCCCCAGCATTTT
>-|TRBJ2-5|TRBV5-1|TRBD2
CASSSGLAGVVETQYF
TGCGCCAGCAGCTCGGGACTAGCGGGGGTTGTGGAGACCCAGTACTTC
>-|TRBJ2-2|TRBV5-5|-
CASSLAGNTGELFF
TGTGCCAGCAGCTTGGCCGGGAACACCGGGGAGCTGTTTTTT
>-|TRBJ1-2|TRBV4-2|-
CASSQDIGGNYGYTF
TGTGCCAGCAGCCAAGATATCGGGGGTAACTATGGCTACACCTTC
>-|TRBJ1-2|TRBV3-1/TRBV3-2|-
CASSQVQGNGNYGYTF
TGTGCCAGCAGCCAAGTACAGGGAAATGGTAACTATGGCTACACCTTC